This T cell receptor beta chain is drawn from a study of cytomegalovirus exposure and HLA in healthy donors. As regards this clone: Its antigen is undetermined.

V was cut by 5 bases and J by 3 bases, with 19 bases left in between. Germline V gives CDR1 MGHRA, CDR2 YSYEKL. The CDR3 is 16 residues long. Use of 60 Vbeta and 13 Jbeta primers characterized the PCR. Some clones are missing from TCRdb's copy, which holds only in-frame ones; the method was immunoSEQ multiplex PCR. The sample lists a few hundred thousand clones; around 80% were seen once. Whole-study findings and limits: A later analysis linked a missense variant in DCLRE1C to the trimming of TCR beta V and J genes. The study listed roughly 160 cytomegalovirus-associated TCR beta chains. Earlier analysis yielded a pattern in which most TCR beta V segments were productive about 87% or about 30% of the time.

Sequencing input: PBMCs. The genes are TRBV4-1 and TRBJ1-1; D possibly corresponds to TRBD1 (5 bases). The clonotype comes from a man aged 30 to 45 in good health and CMV-seronegative. The CDR3, as DNA: TGCGCCAGCAGCTTCAGGGTCTCTCCAGGTTACACTGAAGCTTTCTTT. Protein: CASSFRVSPGYTEAFF.